A single sample gave rise to the 3 T cell receptor beta chains below, sequenced in a study of radiotherapy plus CTLA-4 blockade in lung cancer. Assay: immunoSEQ multiplex PCR; the TCRdb copy retains only in-frame clones and omits some. This sample has 50,000 to 65,000 clones; more than 60% occur once, and the top ten carry around 3.7%. This sample comprised peripheral blood, obtained from a patient treated with radiotherapy plus ipilimumab. Receptor source: a human donor with non-small cell lung cancer who had a partial response to radiotherapy plus ipilimumab.

This clone came up a few times. This chain joins TRBV6-5 and TRBJ2-7, with D tentatively TRBD2 (7 bases). The germline V gene has CDR1 MNHEY and CDR2 SVGAGI. The CDR3 sequence is 12 residues long. The V end was cut by 8 bases, the J end by 4 bases, with 12 bases between. CDR3 loop: CASGGARYEQYF. CDR3 sequence (DNA): TGTGCCAGCGGGGGGGCGAGGTACGAGCAGTACTTC.

The CDR3 region is CASKWTLNNEQFF. DNA of the CDR3: TGTGCCAGCAAGTGGACACTAAACAATGAGCAGTTCTTC. V usage is TRBV2 and J usage is TRBJ2-1, with D perhaps TRBD1 (5 bases). Germline V gives CDR1 SNHLY, CDR2 FYNNEI. This CDR3 contains 13 residues. Trimming removed 7 bases at V and 5 bases at J, with 12 bases between.

The chain is built from TRBV7-3 and TRBJ2-3, with 11 bases lining up with TRBD1. CDR3 length: 15 amino acids. CDR1 and CDR2 from the germline V gene are SGHTA and FQGTGA. Losses at the gene ends were 5 bases for V and 5 bases for J; bases not matched to a gene: 6. In DNA, the CDR3 is TGTGCCAGCAGCCCCGGGACAGGGGGGAGAGATACGCAGTATTTT. Its translation: CASSPGTGGRDTQYF.